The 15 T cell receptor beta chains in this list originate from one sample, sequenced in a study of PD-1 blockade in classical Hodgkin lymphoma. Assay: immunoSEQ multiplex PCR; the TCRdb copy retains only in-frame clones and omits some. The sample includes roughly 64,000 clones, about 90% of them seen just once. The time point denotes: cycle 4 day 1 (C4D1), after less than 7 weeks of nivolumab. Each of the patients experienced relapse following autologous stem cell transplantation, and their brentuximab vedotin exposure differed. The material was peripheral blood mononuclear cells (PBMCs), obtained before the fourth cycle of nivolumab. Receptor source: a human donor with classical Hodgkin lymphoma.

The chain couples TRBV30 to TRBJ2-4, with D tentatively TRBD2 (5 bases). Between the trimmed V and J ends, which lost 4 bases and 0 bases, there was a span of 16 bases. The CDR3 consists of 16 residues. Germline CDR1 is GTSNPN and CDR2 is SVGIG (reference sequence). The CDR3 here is CAWIPDGILAKNIQYF. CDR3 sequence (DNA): TGTGCCTGGATCCCGGACGGGATCCTAGCCAAAAACATTCAGTACTTC. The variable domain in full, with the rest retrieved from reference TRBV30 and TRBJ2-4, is SQTIHQWPATLVQPVGSPLSLECTVEGTSNPNLYWYRQAAGRGLQLLFYSVGIGQISSEVPQNLSASRPQDRQFILSSKKLLLSDSGFYLCAWIPDGILAKNIQYFGAGTRLSVL.

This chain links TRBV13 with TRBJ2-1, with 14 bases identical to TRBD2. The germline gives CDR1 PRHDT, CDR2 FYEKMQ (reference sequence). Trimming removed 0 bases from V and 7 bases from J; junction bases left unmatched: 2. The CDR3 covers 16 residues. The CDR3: CASSLGGLAGGNEQFF. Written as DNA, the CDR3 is TGTGCCAGCAGCTTAGGTGGACTAGCGGGGGGAAATGAGCAGTTCTTC.

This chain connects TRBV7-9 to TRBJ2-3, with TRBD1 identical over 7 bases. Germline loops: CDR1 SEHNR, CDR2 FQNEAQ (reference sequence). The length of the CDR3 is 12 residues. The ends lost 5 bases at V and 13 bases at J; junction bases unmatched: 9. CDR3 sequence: CASSGTGEPKYF. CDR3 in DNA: TGTGCCAGCAGCGGTACAGGGGAGCCGAAGTATTTT.

CDR3 sequence: CSAPTGHEQFF. Here the CDR3 DNA reads TGCAGTGCCCCGACAGGGCATGAGCAGTTCTTC. The rearrangement uses TRBV20-1 and TRBJ2-1; TRBD1 matches 7 bases. Per the germline V gene, CDR1 is DFQATT and CDR2 is SNEGSKA (reference sequence). V dropped 6 bases and J dropped 8; count of bases not matched to a gene: 4. The CDR3 length is 11 residues.

As DNA, the CDR3 is TGCGCCAGCAGTGACCTTAGGACTAGCGGGGGGCCCACAGATACGCAGTATTTT. Its protein is CASSDLRTSGGPTDTQYF. V is TRBV10-2 and J is TRBJ2-3; 14 bases map to TRBD2. The CDR3 consists of 18 residues. The V gene's germline CDR1 is WSHSY and CDR2 SAAADI. V lost 3 bases, J lost 2 bases, and 7 bases stayed unmatched.

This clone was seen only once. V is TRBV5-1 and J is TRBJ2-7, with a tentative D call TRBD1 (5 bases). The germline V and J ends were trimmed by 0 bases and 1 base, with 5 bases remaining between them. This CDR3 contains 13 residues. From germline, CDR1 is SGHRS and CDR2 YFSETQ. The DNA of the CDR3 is TGCGCCAGCAGCTTGGGACAGTCCTACGAGCAGTACTTC. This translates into CASSLGQSYEQYF.

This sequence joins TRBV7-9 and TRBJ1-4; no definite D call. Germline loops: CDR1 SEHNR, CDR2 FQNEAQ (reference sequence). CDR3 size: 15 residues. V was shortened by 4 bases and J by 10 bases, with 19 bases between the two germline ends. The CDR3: CASSSISEGIGKLFF. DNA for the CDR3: TGTGCCAGCAGCTCGATTTCAGAAGGGATTGGAAAACTGTTTTTT.

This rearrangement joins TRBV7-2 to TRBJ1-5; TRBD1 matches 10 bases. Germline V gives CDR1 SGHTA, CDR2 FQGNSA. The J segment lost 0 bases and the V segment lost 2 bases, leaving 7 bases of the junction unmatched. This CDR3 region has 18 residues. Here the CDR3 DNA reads TGTGCCAGCAGCTTATTTAGGACAGGGGGTTTTAGCAATCAGCCCCAGCATTTT. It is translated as CASSLFRTGGFSNQPQHF.

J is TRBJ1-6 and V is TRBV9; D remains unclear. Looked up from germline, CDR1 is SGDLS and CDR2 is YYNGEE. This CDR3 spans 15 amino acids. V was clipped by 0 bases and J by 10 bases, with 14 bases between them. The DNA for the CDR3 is TGTGCCAGCAGCGTAGCTGACGGGTATGGGTCACCCCTCCACTTT. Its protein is CASSVADGYGSPLHF.

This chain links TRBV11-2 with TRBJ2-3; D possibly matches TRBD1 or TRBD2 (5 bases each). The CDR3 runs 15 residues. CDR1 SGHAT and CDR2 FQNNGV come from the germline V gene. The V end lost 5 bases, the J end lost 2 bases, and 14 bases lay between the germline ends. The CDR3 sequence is CASSPGTAYTDTQYF. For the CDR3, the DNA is TGTGCCAGCAGCCCGGGGACGGCTTACACAGATACGCAGTATTTT.

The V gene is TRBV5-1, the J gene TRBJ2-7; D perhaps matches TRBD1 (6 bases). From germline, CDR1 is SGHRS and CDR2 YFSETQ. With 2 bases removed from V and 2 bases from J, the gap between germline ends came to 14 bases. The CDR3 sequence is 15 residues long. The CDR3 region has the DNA TGCGCCAGCAGCTTCTCTGGGGGCAAGGCCTACGAGCAGTACTTC. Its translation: CASSFSGGKAYEQYF.

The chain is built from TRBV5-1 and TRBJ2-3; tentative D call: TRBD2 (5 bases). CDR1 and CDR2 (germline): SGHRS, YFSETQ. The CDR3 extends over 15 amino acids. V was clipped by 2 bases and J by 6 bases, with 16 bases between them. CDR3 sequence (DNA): TGCGCCAGCAGCTTCCGGACCTGGGCGGGCGATACGCAGTATTTT. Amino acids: CASSFRTWAGDTQYF.

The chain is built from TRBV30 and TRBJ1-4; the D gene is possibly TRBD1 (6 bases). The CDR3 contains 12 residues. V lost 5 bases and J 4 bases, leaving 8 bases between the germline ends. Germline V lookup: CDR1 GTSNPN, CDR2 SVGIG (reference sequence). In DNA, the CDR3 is TGTGCCTGGGGACAGAATAATGAAAAACTGTTTTTT. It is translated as CAWGQNNEKLFF.

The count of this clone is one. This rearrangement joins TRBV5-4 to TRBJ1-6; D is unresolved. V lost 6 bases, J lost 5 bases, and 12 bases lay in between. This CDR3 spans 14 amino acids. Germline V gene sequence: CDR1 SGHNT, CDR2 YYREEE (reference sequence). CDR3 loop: CASNSRTNNSPLHF. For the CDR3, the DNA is TGTGCCAGCAACAGTAGGACGAATAATTCACCCCTCCACTTT.

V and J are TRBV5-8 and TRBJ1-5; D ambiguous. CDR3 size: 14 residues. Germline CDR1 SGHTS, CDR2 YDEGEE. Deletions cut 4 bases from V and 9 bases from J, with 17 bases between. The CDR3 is CASSTNTAFGPQHF. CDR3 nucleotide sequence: TGTGCCAGCAGCACAAACACAGCGTTCGGGCCCCAGCATTTT.